This TCR beta chain was obtained from a study of shared clonotypes between healthy human individuals. Points from the study as a whole: Rarefaction showed sorted-subset sequencing was incomplete despite large depth.

The naive CD8 subset, CD45RO-negative cells positively selected for CCR7, excluded terminally differentiated effector memory CD45RA+ cells. This clone was seen only a few times. Its antigen remains unknown. Clones were sequenced by immunoSEQ multiplex PCR, and TCRdb holds only the in-frame ones, with some missing. This table holds 650,000 to 800,000 clones, about 91% found once. Germline lookup yields CDR1 MNHEY and CDR2 SMNVEV (reference sequence). CDR3 length: 12 amino acids. Trimming pared 4 bases from V and 7 bases from J, leaving 7 bases between. Sequencing used naive CD8+ T cells sorted from blood. The sequence was collected from a man aged 25-45 years in good health. The chain is built from TRBV27 and TRBJ2-2; no reliable D call. This chain's CDR3 is CASSYVVGELFF. For the CDR3, the DNA is TGTGCCAGCAGTTACGTCGTCGGGGAGCTGTTTTTT.